This record concerns one T cell receptor beta chain sequence. No antigen is known for it. The source of the sample is a study of OX40 agonist ivuxolimab in advanced cancers. Method: immunoSEQ multiplex PCR; TCRdb's copy keeps in-frame clones and lacks some. The table lists some 63,000 clones, around 91% of them singletons. General study findings and limits: In the 0.1 to 3.0 mg/kg range, CD4+ and CD8+ blood T cells had expanded clonally by week 6. Some nonresponders additionally presented with little normalized T-cell clonal expansion.

The V end was cut by 5 bases, the J end by 6 bases, with 17 bases between. The germline V gene has CDR1 MNHEY and CDR2 SMNVEV (reference sequence). The CDR3 has 15 amino acids. V and J are TRBV27 and TRBJ2-1; weak D call: TRBD2 (5 bases). This clonotype was sampled from an adult with an advanced solid tumor such as melanoma, head and neck, liver or kidney cancer. Sequencing was performed on CD4+ or CD8+ T cells sorted from blood, taken in a trial of the OX40 agonist ivuxolimab. The CDR3 coding sequence is TGTGCCAGCAGTCCCGCCGCGGGCCTTTTCAATGAGCAGTTCTTC. It codes for CASSPAAGLFNEQFF.